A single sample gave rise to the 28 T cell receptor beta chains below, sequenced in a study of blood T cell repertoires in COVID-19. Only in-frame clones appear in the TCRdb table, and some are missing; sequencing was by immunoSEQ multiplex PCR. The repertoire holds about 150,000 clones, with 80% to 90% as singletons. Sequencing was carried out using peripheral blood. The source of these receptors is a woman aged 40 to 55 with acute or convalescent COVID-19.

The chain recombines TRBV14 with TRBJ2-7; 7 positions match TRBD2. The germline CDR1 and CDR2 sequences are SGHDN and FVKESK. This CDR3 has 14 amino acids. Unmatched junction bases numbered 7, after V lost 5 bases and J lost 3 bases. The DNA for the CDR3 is TGTGCCAGCAGCTGGGGGGGAAGCTACTACGAGCAGTACTTC. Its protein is CASSWGGSYYEQYF.

CDR3: CASKTGFAVNEQFF. As DNA, the CDR3 is TGTGCCAGTAAGACAGGGTTCGCAGTCAATGAGCAGTTCTTC. J is TRBJ2-1 and V is TRBV19, with TRBD1 identical over 7 bases. The CDR3 extends over 14 amino acids. J was trimmed by 6 bases and V by 7 bases; bases with no gene match: 9. Germline CDR1 is LNHDA and CDR2 is SQIVND (reference sequence).

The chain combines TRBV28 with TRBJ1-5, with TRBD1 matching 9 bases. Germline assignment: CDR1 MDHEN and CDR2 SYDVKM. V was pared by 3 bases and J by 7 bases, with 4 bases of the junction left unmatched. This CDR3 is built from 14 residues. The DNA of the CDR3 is TGTGCCAGCAGTTTGACAGGGGGTCGGCAGCCCCAGCATTTT. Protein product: CASSLTGGRQPQHF.

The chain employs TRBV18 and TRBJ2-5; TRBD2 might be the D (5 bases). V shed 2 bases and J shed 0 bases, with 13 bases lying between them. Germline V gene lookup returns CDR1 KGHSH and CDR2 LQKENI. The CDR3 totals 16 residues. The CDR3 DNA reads TGTGCCAGCTCACCAACAACGGGATCGTACCAAGAGACCCAGTACTTC. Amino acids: CASSPTTGSYQETQYF.

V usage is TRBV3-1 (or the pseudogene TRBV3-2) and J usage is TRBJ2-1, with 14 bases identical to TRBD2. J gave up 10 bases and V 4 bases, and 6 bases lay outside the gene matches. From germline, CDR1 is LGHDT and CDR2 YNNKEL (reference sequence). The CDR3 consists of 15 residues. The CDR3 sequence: CASSPRTSGGREQFF. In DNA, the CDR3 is TGTGCCAGCAGCCCCCGGACTAGCGGGGGGAGGGAGCAGTTCTTC.

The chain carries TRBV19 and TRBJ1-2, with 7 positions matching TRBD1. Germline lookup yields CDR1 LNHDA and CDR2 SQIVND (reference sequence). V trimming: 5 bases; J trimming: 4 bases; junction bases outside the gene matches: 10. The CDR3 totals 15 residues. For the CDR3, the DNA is TGTGCCAGTAGTGCTATCGACAGGGCGGGCTATGGCTACACCTTC. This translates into CASSAIDRAGYGYTF.

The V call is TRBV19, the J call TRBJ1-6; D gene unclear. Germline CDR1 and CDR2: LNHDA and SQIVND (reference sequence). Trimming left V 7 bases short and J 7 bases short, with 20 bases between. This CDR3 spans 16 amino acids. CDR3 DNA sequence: TGTGCCAGTACTACCGCGGGAGTGTCGCCAAATTCACCCCTCCACTTT. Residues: CASTTAGVSPNSPLHF.

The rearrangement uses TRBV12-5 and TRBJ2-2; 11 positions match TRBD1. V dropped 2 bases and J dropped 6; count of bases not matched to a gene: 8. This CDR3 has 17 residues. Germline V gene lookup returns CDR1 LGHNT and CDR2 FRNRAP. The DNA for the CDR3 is TGTGCTAGTGGTTTGCCCCCAGGGACAGGGGGTCCCGGGGAGCTGTTTTTT. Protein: CASGLPPGTGGPGELFF.

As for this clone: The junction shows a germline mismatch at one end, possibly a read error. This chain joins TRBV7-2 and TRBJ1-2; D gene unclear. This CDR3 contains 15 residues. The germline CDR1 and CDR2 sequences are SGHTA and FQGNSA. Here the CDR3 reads CASSSRGLTNSGYTF. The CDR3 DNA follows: TGTGCCAGCAGCTCCCGAGGACTGACGAACTCTGGCTACACCTTC. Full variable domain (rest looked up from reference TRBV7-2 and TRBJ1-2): GAGVSQSPSNKVTEKGKDVELRCDPISGHTALYWYRQSLGQGLEFLIYFQGNSAPDKSGLPSDRFSAERTGGSVSTLTIQRTQQEDSAVYLCASSSRGLTNSGYTFGSGTRLTVV.

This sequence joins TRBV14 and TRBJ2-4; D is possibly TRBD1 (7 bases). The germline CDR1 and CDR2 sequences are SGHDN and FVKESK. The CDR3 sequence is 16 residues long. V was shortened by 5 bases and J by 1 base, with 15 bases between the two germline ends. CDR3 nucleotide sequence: TGTGCCAGCAGCAAAGCCCCAGGGGGGGCCAAAAACATTCAGTACTTC. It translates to CASSKAPGGAKNIQYF.

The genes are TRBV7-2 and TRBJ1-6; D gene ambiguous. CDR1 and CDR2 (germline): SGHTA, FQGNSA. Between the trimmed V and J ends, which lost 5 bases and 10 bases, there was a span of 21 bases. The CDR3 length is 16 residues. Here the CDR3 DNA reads TGTGCCAGCAGCCCGTACGGGGTAGATAGAGGCTCACCCCTCCACTTT. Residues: CASSPYGVDRGSPLHF.

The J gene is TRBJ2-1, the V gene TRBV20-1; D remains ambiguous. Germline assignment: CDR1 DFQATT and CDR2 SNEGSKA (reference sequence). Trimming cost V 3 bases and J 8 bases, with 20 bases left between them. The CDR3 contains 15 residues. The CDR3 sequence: CSASHRVAPFDEQFF. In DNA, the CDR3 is TGCAGTGCTAGTCACCGGGTTGCTCCCTTCGATGAGCAGTTCTTC.

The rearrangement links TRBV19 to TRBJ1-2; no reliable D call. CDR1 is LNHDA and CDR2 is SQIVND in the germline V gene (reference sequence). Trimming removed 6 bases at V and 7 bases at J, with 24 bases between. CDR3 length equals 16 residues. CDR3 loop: CASSTLLGEAPGGYTF. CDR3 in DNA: TGTGCCAGTAGCACCCTACTCGGGGAGGCCCCCGGTGGCTACACCTTC.

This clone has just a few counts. The CDR3, as DNA: TGTGCCAGCAGTGTGATTCAGGGCGGTCAGCCCCAGCATTTT. Its translation: CASSVIQGGQPQHF. V and J are TRBV6-4 and TRBJ1-5; D perhaps matches TRBD1 (5 bases). V was clipped by 4 bases and J by 6 bases, with 13 bases between them. The CDR3 extends over 14 amino acids. The V gene's germline CDR1 is MRHNA and CDR2 SNTAGT.

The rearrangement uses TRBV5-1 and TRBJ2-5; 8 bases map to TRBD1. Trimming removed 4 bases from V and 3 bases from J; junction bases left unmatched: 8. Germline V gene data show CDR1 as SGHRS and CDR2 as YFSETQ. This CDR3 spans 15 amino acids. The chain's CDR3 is CASSRSTGEKETQYF. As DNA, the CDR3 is TGCGCCAGCAGCCGTTCGACAGGGGAAAAAGAGACCCAGTACTTC.

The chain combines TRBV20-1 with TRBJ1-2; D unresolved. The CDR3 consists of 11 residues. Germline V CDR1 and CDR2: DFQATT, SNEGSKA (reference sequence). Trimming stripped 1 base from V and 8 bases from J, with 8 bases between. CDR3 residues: CSARGIEGYTF. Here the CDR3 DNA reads TGCAGTGCTAGAGGAATAGAAGGCTACACCTTC.

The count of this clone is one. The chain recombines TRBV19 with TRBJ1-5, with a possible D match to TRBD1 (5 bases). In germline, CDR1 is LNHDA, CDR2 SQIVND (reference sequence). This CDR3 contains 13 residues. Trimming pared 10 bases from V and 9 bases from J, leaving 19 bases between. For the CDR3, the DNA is TGTGCCACCAGAGCTTTTCGGGGGTGGCCCCAGCATTTT. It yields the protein CATRAFRGWPQHF.

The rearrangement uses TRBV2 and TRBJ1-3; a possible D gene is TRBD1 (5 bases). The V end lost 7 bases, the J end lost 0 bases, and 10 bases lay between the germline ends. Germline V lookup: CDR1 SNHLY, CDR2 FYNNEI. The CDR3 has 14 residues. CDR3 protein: CASKSQDSGNTIYF. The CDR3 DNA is TGTGCCAGCAAGTCACAGGACTCTGGAAACACCATATATTTT.

CDR3 region: CASSFAGGGRETQYF. CDR3 bases: TGTGCCAGCAGCTTTGCGGGAGGGGGTAGGGAGACCCAGTACTTC. V is TRBV11-2 and J is TRBJ2-5; TRBD2 agrees at 9 bases. This CDR3 has 15 residues. Germline V CDR1 and CDR2: SGHAT, FQNNGV. Trimming cost V 3 bases and J 5 bases; bases outside gene matches: 7.

CDR3 amino acids: CASSQDPPWRGITDTQYF. In DNA, the CDR3 is TGCGCCAGCAGCCAAGATCCTCCCTGGAGGGGAATCACAGATACGCAGTATTTT. V gene TRBV4-1 combines with J gene TRBJ2-3; D perhaps matches TRBD2 (6 bases). This CDR3 is 18 amino acids long. V was pared by 0 bases and J by 2 bases, with 18 bases between. Germline V gene sequence: CDR1 MGHRA, CDR2 YSYEKL.

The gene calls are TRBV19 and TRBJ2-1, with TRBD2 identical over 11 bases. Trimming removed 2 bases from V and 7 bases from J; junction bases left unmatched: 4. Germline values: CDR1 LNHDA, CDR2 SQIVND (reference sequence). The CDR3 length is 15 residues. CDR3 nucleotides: TGTGCCAGTAGTATACTGCGACTAGCGGGGAATGAGCAGTTCTTC. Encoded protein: CASSILRLAGNEQFF.

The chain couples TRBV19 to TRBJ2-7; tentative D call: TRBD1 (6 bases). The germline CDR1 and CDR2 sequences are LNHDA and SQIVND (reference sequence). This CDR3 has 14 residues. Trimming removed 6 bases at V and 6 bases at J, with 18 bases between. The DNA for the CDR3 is TGTGCCAGTAGGAGTTGGACAGACCCCTCCGAGCAGTACTTC. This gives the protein CASRSWTDPSEQYF. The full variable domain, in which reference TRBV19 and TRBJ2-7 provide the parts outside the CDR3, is DGGITQSPKYLFRKEGQNVTLSCEQNLNHDAMYWYRQDPGQGLRLIYYSQIVNDFQKGDIAEGYSVSREKKESFPLTVTSAQKNPTAFYLCASRSWTDPSEQYFGPGTRLTVT.

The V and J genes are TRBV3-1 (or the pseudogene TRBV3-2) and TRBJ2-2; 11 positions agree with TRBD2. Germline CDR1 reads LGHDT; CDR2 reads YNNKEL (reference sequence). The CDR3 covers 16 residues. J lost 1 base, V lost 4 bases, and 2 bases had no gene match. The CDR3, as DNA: TGTGCCAGCAGCCTAACTAGCGGGGGGAACACCGGGGAGCTGTTTTTT. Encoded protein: CASSLTSGGNTGELFF.

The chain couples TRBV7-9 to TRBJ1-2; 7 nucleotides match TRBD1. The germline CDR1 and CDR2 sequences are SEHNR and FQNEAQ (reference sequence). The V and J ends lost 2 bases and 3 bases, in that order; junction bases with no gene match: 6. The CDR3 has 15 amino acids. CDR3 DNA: TGTGCCAGCAGCTTAACCGGACAGGATTACTATGGCTACACCTTC. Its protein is CASSLTGQDYYGYTF. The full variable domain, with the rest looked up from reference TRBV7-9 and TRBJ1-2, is DTGVSQNPRHKITKRGQNVTFRCDPISEHNRLYWYRQTLGQGPEFLTYFQNEAQLEKSRLLSDRFSAERPKGSFSTLEIQRTEQGDSAMYLCASSLTGQDYYGYTFGSGTRLTVV.

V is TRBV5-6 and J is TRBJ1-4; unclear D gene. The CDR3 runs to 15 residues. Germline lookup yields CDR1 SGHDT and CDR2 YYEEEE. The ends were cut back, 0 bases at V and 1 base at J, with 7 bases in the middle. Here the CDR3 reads CASSLVRGTNEKLFF. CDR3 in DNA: TGTGCCAGCAGCTTGGTGCGGGGAACTAATGAAAAACTGTTTTTT.

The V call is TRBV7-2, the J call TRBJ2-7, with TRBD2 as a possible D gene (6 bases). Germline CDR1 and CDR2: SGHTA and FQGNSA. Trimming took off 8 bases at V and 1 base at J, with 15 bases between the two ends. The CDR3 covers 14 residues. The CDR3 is CASGTGTPSYEQYF. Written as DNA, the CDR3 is TGTGCCAGCGGAACGGGGACTCCATCCTACGAGCAGTACTTC.

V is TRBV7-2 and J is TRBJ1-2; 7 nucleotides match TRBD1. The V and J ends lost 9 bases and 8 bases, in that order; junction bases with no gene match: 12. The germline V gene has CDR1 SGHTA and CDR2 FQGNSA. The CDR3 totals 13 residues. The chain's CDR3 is CASDRDSYMGYTF. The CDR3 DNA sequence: TGTGCCAGTGACCGGGACAGCTATATGGGCTACACCTTC. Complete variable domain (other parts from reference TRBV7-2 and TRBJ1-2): GAGVSQSPSNKVTEKGKDVELRCDPISGHTALYWYRQSLGQGLEFLIYFQGNSAPDKSGLPSDRFSAERTGGSVSTLTIQRTQQEDSAVYLCASDRDSYMGYTFGSGTRLTVV.

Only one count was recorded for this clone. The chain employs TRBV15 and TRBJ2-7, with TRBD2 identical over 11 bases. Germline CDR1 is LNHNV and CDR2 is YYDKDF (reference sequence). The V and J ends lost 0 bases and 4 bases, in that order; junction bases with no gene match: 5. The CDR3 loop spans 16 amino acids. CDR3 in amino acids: CATSRDHGTSGYEQYF. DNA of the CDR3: TGTGCCACCAGCAGAGATCACGGGACTAGCGGATACGAGCAGTACTTC.